This is a list of T cell receptor beta chains from one sample in a study of cytomegalovirus exposure and HLA in healthy donors. Only in-frame clones appear in the TCRdb table, and some are missing; sequencing was by immunoSEQ multiplex PCR. This table has around 55,000 clones, 77% appearing once. The sequenced material came from PBMCs. The origin of the receptors is a female donor in good health and CMV-seronegative. CDR3s leave out the opening cysteine and the closing phenylalanine or tryptophan.

TRBV6-5	TRBJ1-2	ASRQGAQGSSGYT
TRBV18	TRBJ1-1	ASSPGRGNAEAF
TRBV7-6	TRBJ2-5	ASSLRISGGYQETQY
TRBV5-1	TRBJ2-7	ASSLTGSSSYEQY
TRBV7-9	TRBJ2-2	ASRPQDREGLF
TRBV9	TRBJ1-4	ASSMAGSNEKLF
TRBV4-2	TRBJ2-4	ASSQEHRAKNIQY
TRBV14	.	ASSQGTHYEQY
TRBV9	TRBJ2-5	ASSPRVQGSEY
TRBV11-1	TRBJ2-7	ASSLAFDEQY
TRBV2	TRBJ2-3	ASKTGSRITDTQY
TRBV6-6	TRBJ2-1	ASSGITSAFANEQF
TRBV6-6	TRBJ2-5	ASRSGQGEETQY
TRBV5-1	TRBJ2-1	ASSLGPAGSNEQF
TRBV30	TRBJ2-1	AWSTPTGREGHNEQF
TRBV29-1	TRBJ1-1	SVMRAGTEAF
TRBV25-1	TRBJ1-6	ASSESGLLSYNSPLH
TRBV19	TRBJ2-3	ASSTWYSRSDTQY
TRBV6-1	TRBJ2-2	ASSMDSSNTGELF
TRBV25-1	TRBJ1-2	ASSDRGYGYT
TRBV5-6	TRBJ2-2	ASRPTGTGELF
TRBV7-9	TRBJ2-3	ASSLGSGGRTDTQY
TRBV19	TRBJ1-2	ASSIETGSYGYT
TRBV28	TRBJ1-5	ASSLSTGYSNQPQH
TRBV2	TRBJ2-5	ASAEAETQY